This TCR beta chain was captured in a study of STAT5B mutations in CD4+ large granular lymphocyte leukemia. Sequencing used immunoSEQ multiplex PCR; TCRdb keeps in-frame clones, though not all of them. The sample has over 35,000 clones; roughly 79% are singletons. V was cut by 3 bases and J by 3 bases, with 9 bases left in between. This CDR3 region has 14 residues. Germline assignment: CDR1 LNHDA and CDR2 SQIVND (reference sequence). This clone was counted a few times. The sequencing input was CD4+ T cells from blood buffy coats. This clonotype was obtained from a human donor in good health. The rearrangement links TRBV19 to TRBJ1-5, with D tentatively TRBD1 (6 bases). The CDR3 loop reads CASSIRGLNQPQHF. DNA for the CDR3: TGTGCCAGTAGTATTCGGGGGCTCAATCAGCCCCAGCATTTT.